These 17 T cell receptor beta chains came from one sample sequenced in a study of post-analysis software for immune sequencing data. Study results and caveats: Compared with controls, patients had more of 4 to 6 TRBV segments, including TRBV5-6, TRBV5-1 and TRBV20-1.

Included in the TCR beta cDNA libraries were unique molecular identifiers. TCRdb analysed the PCR reads with MiXCR anew, one entry per CDR3 protein. In the table there are approximately 730,000 distinct CDR3 sequences, more than 45% of which are singletons. These TCRs' antigens remain unknown. Sequenced material: blood. Receptors originate from a girl aged 5-17 years with multiple sclerosis.

The V call is TRBV15, the J call TRBJ2-2; D call uncertain. Germline assignment: CDR1 LNHNV and CDR2 YYDKDF (reference sequence). V was trimmed by 3 bases and J by 4 bases, leaving 12 bases between them. The CDR3 covers 15 residues. The CDR3 reads CATSSYLWSTGELFF. CDR3 in DNA: TGTGCCACCAGCAGTTATCTGTGGAGCACCGGGGAGCTGTTTTTT.

The chain couples TRBV29-1 to TRBJ2-7; D perhaps matches TRBD1 (5 bases). V gave up 3 bases and J gave up 2 bases, with 11 bases separating them. The CDR3 length is 13 residues. CDR1 is SQVTM and CDR2 is ANQGSEA in the germline V gene. The CDR3 region is CSVDTGPTYEQYF. For the CDR3, the DNA is TGCAGCGTTGACACAGGACCGACCTACGAGCAGTACTTC.

This clonotype was counted between two and nine times. The chain recombines TRBV6-6 with TRBJ2-1; 7 bases are shared with TRBD2. CDR1 is MNHNY, CDR2 SVGAGI, per germline (reference sequence). The trim removed 5 bases at V and 10 bases at J, leaving 11 bases unmatched. The CDR3 spans 14 residues. CDR3 residues: CASSAYLREGEQFF. Here the CDR3 DNA reads TGTGCCAGCAGTGCATACCTCAGGGAGGGGGAGCAGTTCTTC.

V gene TRBV7-2 combines with J gene TRBJ2-1; no clear D gene. CDR3 length: 12 amino acids. The V end lost 4 bases, the J end lost 9 bases, and 10 bases lay between the germline ends. Germline V lookup: CDR1 SGHTA, CDR2 FQGNSA. The CDR3 is CASSSPSSEQFF. The CDR3 region has the DNA TGTGCCAGCAGCTCACCTTCGAGTGAGCAGTTCTTC.

The chain uses TRBV28 and TRBJ2-4, with 8 bases that match TRBD2. Germline V CDR1 and CDR2: MDHEN, SYDVKM. CDR3 length equals 14 residues. V lost 7 bases to trimming and J lost 9 bases; unmatched junction nucleotides: 11. CDR3 in amino acids: CASKRVAGRGIQYF. CDR3 nucleotides: TGTGCCAGCAAAAGGGTAGCGGGAAGGGGCATTCAGTACTTC.

This clonotype was detected a few times. The rearrangement joins TRBV24-1 to TRBJ1-2, with D maybe TRBD1 (6 bases). Per germline, CDR1 KGHDR and CDR2 SFDVKD. The CDR3 has 13 residues. The V and J ends lost 3 bases and 3 bases respectively, with 7 bases between them. The CDR3 coding sequence is TGTGCCACCAGTGATACAGGGTACTATGGCTACACCTTC. Translation: CATSDTGYYGYTF.

The gene calls are TRBV29-1 and TRBJ1-2; possibly TRBD1 for D (5 bases). The CDR3 consists of 10 residues. CDR1 is SQVTM and CDR2 is ANQGSEA in the germline V gene. CDR3 residues: CLGQGPGYTF. The CDR3 DNA sequence: TGCCTCGGGCAGGGCCCTGGCTACACCTTC.

The chain couples TRBV7-3 to TRBJ2-5; 14 bases agree with TRBD2. This CDR3 spans 18 amino acids. V lost 5 bases, J lost 5 bases, and 13 bases stayed unmatched. The germline CDR1 and CDR2 sequences are SGHTA and FQGTGA. The CDR3 DNA reads as TGTGCCAGCAGCCAAACAGGACTAGCGGGAGGAGGGCATGAGACCCAGTACTTC. Its translation is CASSQTGLAGGGHETQYF. The variable domain in full, completed from reference TRBV7-3 and TRBJ2-5, reads GAGVSQTPSNKVTEKGKYVELRCDPISGHTALYWYRQSLGQGPEFLIYFQGTGAADDSGLPNDRFFAVRPEGSVSTLKIQRTERGDSAVYLCASSQTGLAGGGHETQYFGPGTRLLVL.

This chain links TRBV12-3 or TRBV12-4 with TRBJ1-1; maybe TRBD1 (5 bases). There are 13 residues in the CDR3. V was clipped by 5 bases and J by 5 bases, with 12 bases between them. CDR3 coding DNA: TGTGCCAGCAGTAATTTGGGGGATACTGAAGCTTTCTTT. Protein sequence: CASSNLGDTEAFF.

CDR3 amino acids: CSARRRGGTDTQYF. The CDR3 DNA sequence: TGCAGTGCTAGGAGGCGAGGGGGCACAGATACGCAGTATTTT. The chain couples TRBV20-1 to TRBJ2-3; either TRBD1 or TRBD2 may fit D (5 bases each). There are 14 residues in the CDR3. Between the trimmed V and J ends, which lost 3 bases and 1 base, there was a span of 11 bases. Germline V gene lookup returns CDR1 DFQATT and CDR2 SNEGSKA (reference sequence).

The chain couples TRBV10-3 to TRBJ2-5; tentative D call: TRBD2 (6 bases). Germline CDR1 and CDR2: ENHRY and SYGVKD. This CDR3 comprises 15 residues. Trimming removed 7 bases from V and 1 base from J, with 16 bases in between. The DNA for the CDR3 is TGTGCCATCAAAAAGGGGACTGGGATCCAAGAGACCCAGTACTTC. It yields the protein CAIKKGTGIQETQYF.

The chain's CDR3 is CSLSDSSYEQYF. DNA of the CDR3: TGCAGCCTCTCCGACAGCTCCTACGAGCAGTACTTC. The V and J genes are TRBV29-1 and TRBJ2-7; D possibly corresponds to TRBD1 (5 bases). Between the trimmed V and J ends, which lost 8 bases and 0 bases, there was a span of 11 bases. Germline loops: CDR1 SQVTM, CDR2 ANQGSEA. CDR3 length: 12 residues.

The gene calls are TRBV6-5 and TRBJ2-3; TRBD1 matches 10 bases. The germline V gene encodes CDR1 MNHEY and CDR2 SVGAGI. J was trimmed by 5 bases and V by 6 bases; bases with no gene match: 8. The CDR3 runs to 15 residues. CDR3 in amino acids: CASSRNRDRGDTQYF. In DNA, the CDR3 is TGTGCCAGCAGCAGAAACCGGGACAGGGGAGATACGCAGTATTTT.

This clonotype occurred a few times. The V call is TRBV5-1, the J call TRBJ2-4, with 10 bases lining up with TRBD2. The CDR3 is 14 residues long. V shed 7 bases, J shed 9 bases, and the junction held 10 bases outside the gene matches. CDR1 is SGHRS, CDR2 YFSETQ, per germline. The CDR3: CASSPSGSRSIQYF. CDR3 nucleotide sequence: TGCGCCAGCTCACCTAGCGGGAGCAGGAGCATTCAGTACTTC.

This clonotype was found a few times. The gene calls are TRBV7-9 and TRBJ2-7; D unresolved. Trimming pared 1 base from V and 5 bases from J, leaving 6 bases between. The length of the CDR3 is 12 residues. Germline CDR1 reads SEHNR; CDR2 reads FQNEAQ (reference sequence). The CDR3 sequence is CASSLGNHEQYF. CDR3 bases: TGTGCCAGCAGCTTAGGTAACCACGAGCAGTACTTC.

The rearrangement joins TRBV29-1 to TRBJ2-4; D is possibly TRBD1 or TRBD2 (6 bases each). Germline CDR1 SQVTM, CDR2 ANQGSEA. The CDR3 totals 17 residues. Trimming left V 3 bases short and J 3 bases short, with 21 bases between. The CDR3, as DNA: TGCAGCGTTGAGGTAAAGTGGGGGGACACGTACAAAAACATTCAGTACTTC. Translation gives CSVEVKWGDTYKNIQYF.

V is TRBV7-6 and J is TRBJ2-7; D is possibly TRBD2 (6 bases). V was trimmed by 5 bases and J by 3 bases, leaving 11 bases between them. The germline CDR1 and CDR2 sequences are SGHVS and FNYEAQ. This CDR3 has 13 amino acids. The CDR3 spells CASSAVGGYEQYF. CDR3 bases: TGTGCCAGCAGCGCGGTGGGGGGCTACGAGCAGTACTTC.